The T cell receptor beta chain described here comes from a study of T cell responses to AZD1222 COVID-19 vaccine (dated by TCRdb to about 2021). Turning to the overall study: AZD1222 recipients whose second dose came at about 4 weeks and those whose second dose came at about 12 weeks were combined into one group, since spike-specific TCR depth and breadth did not differ between the two schedules. TCR sequencing covered about 230 trial participants: 207 given two doses of AZD1222 and 26 given two doses of MenACWY control vaccine. Trial participants were enrolled by age into subgroups of 18-55, 56-69 and 70-plus years, and approximately 150, 30 and 60 TCR-sequenced participants, respectively, were included in these subgroups.

The CDR3 regions of human TCRbeta chains were analyzed by immunosequencing. Concerning the study's data processing: TCRs in the repertoires were compared against a reference library of SARS-CoV-2-specific TCRs that had been generated with the MIRA antigen-specificity platform. Breadth meant the fraction of unique TCRs that were SARS-CoV-2-associated, whereas depth meant the fraction of total T cells that were SARS-CoV-2-associated. Using the MIRA data, every spike-specific TCR was mapped to the spike region that the TCR reacted to and assigned to either a CD4 or a CD8 class. Log10-transformed breadth and depth values were compared by one-way ANOVA with Sidak's multiple comparisons tests. Entries here come from immuneACCESS through TCRdb and include only in-frame sequences with V and J called. Some clones fail to appear in such tables; in the studies checked, an unresolved V gene covers under half of the shortfall, and the cause of the remainder is unknown. That table gives V, J and clone size, and the DNA gave D and trimming. In this sample the table shows about 100,000 clones, approximately 84% of which occur a single time. Of the sample, over 15% is held by the ten largest clones.

On this clone itself: The specificity of this receptor is unknown. One base away there is no much larger clone; base qualities are not given.

Paper-wide results and their limitations: In the small 56-69-year group, the increase in depth fell short of significance, most likely because of low power. The vaccine-associated CD4 TCRs covered the entire spike protein, and the dominant responses fell in regions 160-218 and 743-854. Only five to seven AZD1222 recipients were SARS-CoV-2 seropositive at baseline, limiting conclusions about previously exposed vaccinees. Because no samples from the day 14 peak response were available, repertoires could be characterized only after the peak T cell response. Epitopes outside the regions mutated in the B.1.351 and B.1.1.7 variants were reportedly recognized by nearly half of the unique spike-specific TCRs. Participants were mostly white British and included more females than males, and it was suggested by the authors that clonal diversity may have been underestimated. After two AZD1222 doses, spike-specific TCR breadth and depth were significantly higher than at day 0 and than in MenACWY recipients.

CDR1 and CDR2 are read off the germline V gene (reference sequence) as LNHDA and SQIVND. The CDR3 goes from the cysteine to the phenylalanine over 15 residues. CDR3 DNA only is kept here, 45 bases in frame from base 1. Trimming leaves V shorter by 5 bases and J shorter by 0 bases, with the junction holding 3 bases beyond the gene matches. This specimen's time point label, per the study, means: baseline before first vaccination. Samples from vaccinated people were obtained from the UK trials COV001 and COV002, which included a single-blind randomized controlled phase 2/3 trial of AZD1222 (ChAdOx1 nCoV-19) in healthy adults. For TCRbeta chain sequencing, PBMC samples from trial participants were taken at day 0 and at day 28 after the second dose.

This material consisted of peripheral blood, taken on day 0 of AZD1222 vaccination. Recombination connected TRBV19 to TRBJ2-2; 7 middle bases align to TRBD2. This clonotype was obtained from an adult in good health. CDR3 region: CASSPTSPNTGELFF. The nucleotide sequence reads TGTGCCAGTAGTCCGACTAGCCCGAACACCGGGGAGCTGTTTTTT.